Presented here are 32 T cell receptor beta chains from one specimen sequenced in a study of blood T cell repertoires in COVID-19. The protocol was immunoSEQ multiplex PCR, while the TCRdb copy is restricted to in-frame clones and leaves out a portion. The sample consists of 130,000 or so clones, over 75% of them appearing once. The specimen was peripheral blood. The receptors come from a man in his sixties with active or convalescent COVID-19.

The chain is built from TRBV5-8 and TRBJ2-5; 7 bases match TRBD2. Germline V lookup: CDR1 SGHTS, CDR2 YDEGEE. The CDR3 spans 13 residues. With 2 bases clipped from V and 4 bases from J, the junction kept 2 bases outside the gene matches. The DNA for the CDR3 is TGTGCCAGCAGCTTTTCGGGGGGAGAGACCCAGTACTTC. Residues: CASSFSGGETQYF. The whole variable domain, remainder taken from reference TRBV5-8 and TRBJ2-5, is EAGVTQSPTHLIKTRGQQATLRCSPISGHTSVYWYQQALGLGLQFLLWYDEGEERNRGNFPPRFSGRQFPNYSSELNVNALELEDSALYLCASSFSGGETQYFGPGTRLLVL.

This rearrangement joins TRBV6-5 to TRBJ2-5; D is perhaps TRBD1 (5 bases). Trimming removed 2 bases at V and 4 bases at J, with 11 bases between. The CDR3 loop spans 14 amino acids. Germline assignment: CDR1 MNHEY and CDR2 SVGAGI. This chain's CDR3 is CASSYPGPGETQYF. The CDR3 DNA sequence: TGTGCCAGCAGTTACCCAGGGCCTGGAGAGACCCAGTACTTC.

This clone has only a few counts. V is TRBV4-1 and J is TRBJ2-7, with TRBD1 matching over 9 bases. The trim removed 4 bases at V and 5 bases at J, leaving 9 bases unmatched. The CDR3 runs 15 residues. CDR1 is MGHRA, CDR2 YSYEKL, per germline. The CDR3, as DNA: TGCGCCAGCAGCCCGGGACAGGGCGATTGGCACGAGCAGTACTTC. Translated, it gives CASSPGQGDWHEQYF.

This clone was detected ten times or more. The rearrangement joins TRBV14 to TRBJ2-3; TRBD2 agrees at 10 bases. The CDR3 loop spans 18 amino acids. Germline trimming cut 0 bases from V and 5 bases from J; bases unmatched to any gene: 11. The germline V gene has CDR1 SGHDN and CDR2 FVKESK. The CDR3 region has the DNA TGTGCCAGCAGCCAAGATCGGACTAGCGGCCCGGTGGGAGATACGCAGTATTTT. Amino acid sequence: CASSQDRTSGPVGDTQYF.

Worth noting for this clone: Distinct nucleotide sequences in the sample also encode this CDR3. The CDR3 is CASSPVLQETQYF. The CDR3 DNA reads TGTGCCAGCTCACCAGTCCTCCAAGAGACCCAGTACTTC. The chain recombines TRBV18 with TRBJ2-5; no clear D. CDR1 and CDR2 from the germline V gene are KGHSH and LQKENI. The CDR3 covers 13 residues. The V end was cut by 2 bases, the J end by 1 base, with 5 bases between.

The CDR3 sequence is CASSPGTSAYNEQFF. CDR3 sequence (DNA): TGTGCCAGCTCACCCGGGACTAGCGCCTACAATGAGCAGTTCTTC. The chain employs TRBV18 and TRBJ2-1; 10 nucleotides align to TRBD2. This CDR3 contains 15 residues. J gave up 2 bases and V 3 bases, and 1 base lay outside the gene matches. CDR1 is KGHSH and CDR2 is LQKENI in the germline V gene.

The CDR3 region is CASSAADYGYTF. CDR3 in DNA: TGTGCCAGCAGTGCCGCGGACTATGGCTACACCTTC. The chain uses TRBV12-3 or TRBV12-4 and TRBJ1-2; D uncertain. The CDR3 spans 12 residues. V gave up 5 bases and J gave up 3 bases, with 7 bases separating them.

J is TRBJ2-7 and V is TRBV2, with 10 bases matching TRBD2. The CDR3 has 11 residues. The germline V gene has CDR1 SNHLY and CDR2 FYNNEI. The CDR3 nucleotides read TGTGTCAGGACTAGCGGCTACGAGCAGTACTTC. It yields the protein CVRTSGYEQYF.

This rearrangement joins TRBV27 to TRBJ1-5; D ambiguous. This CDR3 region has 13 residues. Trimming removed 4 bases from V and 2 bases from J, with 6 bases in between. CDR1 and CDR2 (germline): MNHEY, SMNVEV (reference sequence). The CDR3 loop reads CASSSRGNQPQHF. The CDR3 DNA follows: TGTGCCAGCAGTTCCCGGGGCAATCAGCCCCAGCATTTT.

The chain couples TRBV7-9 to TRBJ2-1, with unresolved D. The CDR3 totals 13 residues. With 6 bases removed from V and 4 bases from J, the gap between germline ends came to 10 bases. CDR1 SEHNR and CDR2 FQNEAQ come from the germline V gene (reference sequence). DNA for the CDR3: TGTGCCAGCAGGCGGTCGAGTTACAATGAGCAGTTCTTC. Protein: CASRRSSYNEQFF.

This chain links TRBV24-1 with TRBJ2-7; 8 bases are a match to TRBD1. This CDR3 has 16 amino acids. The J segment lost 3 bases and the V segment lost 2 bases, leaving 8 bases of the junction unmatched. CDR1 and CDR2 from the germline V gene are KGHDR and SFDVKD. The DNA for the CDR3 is TGTGCCACCAGTGATTCCAACGACAGGGGCTACTACGAGCAGTACTTC. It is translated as CATSDSNDRGYYEQYF.

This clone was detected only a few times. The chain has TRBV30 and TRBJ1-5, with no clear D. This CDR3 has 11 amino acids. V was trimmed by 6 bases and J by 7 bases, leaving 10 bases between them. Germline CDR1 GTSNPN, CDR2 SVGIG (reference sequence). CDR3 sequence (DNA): TGTGCCTGCCCGGGAAGGCAGCCCCAGCATTTT. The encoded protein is CACPGRQPQHF.

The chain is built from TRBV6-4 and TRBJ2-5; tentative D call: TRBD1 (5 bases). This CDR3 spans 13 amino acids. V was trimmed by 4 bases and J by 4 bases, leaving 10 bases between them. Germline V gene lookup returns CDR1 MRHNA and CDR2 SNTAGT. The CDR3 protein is CASSAQGGETQYF. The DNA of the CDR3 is TGTGCCAGCAGTGCCCAGGGTGGAGAGACCCAGTACTTC.

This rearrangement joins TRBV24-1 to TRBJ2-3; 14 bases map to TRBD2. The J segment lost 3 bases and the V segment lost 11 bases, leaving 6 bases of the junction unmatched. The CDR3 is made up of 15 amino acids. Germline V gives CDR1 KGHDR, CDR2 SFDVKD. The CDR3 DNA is TGTGCCATTGGGACTAGCGGGAGCGTGACAGATACGCAGTATTTT. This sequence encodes CAIGTSGSVTDTQYF.

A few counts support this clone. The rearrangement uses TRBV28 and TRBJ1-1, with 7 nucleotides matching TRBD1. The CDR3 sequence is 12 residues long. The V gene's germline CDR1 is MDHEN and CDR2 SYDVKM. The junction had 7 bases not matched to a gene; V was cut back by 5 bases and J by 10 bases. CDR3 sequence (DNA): TGTGCCAGCAGTCCGCTACAGGGGACAGCTTTCTTT. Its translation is CASSPLQGTAFF.

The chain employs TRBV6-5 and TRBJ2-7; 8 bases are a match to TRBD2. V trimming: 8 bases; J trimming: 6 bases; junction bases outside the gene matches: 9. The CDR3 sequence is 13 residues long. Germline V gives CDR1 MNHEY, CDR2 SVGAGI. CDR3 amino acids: CASSERERAEQYF. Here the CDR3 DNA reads TGTGCCAGCTCGGAGCGGGAGAGGGCCGAGCAGTACTTC.

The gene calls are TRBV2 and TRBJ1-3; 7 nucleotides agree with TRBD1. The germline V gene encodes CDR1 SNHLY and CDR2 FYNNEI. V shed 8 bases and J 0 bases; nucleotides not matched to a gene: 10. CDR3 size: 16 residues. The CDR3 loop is CASGRDSLLSGNTIYF. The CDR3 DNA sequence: TGTGCCAGCGGAAGGGACAGCCTACTCTCTGGAAACACCATATATTTT.

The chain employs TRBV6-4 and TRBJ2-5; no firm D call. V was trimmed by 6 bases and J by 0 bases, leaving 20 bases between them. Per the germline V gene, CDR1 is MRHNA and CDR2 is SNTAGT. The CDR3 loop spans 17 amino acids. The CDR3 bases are TGTGCCAGCAGCAACACCCCATGGCGGCTTTACCAAGAGACCCAGTACTTC. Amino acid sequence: CASSNTPWRLYQETQYF.

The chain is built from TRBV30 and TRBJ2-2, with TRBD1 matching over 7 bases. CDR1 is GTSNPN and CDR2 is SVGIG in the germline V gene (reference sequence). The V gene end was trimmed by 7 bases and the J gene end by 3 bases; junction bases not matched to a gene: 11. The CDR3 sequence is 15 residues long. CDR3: CAYPPRGKYTGELFF. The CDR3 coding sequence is TGTGCCTACCCCCCCAGGGGGAAGTACACCGGGGAGCTGTTTTTT.

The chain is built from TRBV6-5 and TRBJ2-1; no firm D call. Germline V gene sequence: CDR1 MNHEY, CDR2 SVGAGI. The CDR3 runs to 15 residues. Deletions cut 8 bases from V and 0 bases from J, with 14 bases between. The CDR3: CASSYRSSSYNEQFF. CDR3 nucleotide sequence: TGTGCCAGCTCTTATCGTAGCAGCTCCTACAATGAGCAGTTCTTC.

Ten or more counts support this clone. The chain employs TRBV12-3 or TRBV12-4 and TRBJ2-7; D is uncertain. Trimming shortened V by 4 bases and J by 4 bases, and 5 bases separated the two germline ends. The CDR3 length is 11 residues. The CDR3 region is CASSSPYEQYF. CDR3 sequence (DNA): TGTGCCAGCAGTTCCCCATACGAGCAGTACTTC.

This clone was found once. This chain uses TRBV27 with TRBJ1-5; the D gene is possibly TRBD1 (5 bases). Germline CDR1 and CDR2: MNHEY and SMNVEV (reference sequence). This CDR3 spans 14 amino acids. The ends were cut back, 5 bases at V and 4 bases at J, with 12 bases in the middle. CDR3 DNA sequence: TGTGCCAGCAGTAGGGTGTCAGGGAATCAGCCCCAGCATTTT. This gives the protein CASSRVSGNQPQHF.

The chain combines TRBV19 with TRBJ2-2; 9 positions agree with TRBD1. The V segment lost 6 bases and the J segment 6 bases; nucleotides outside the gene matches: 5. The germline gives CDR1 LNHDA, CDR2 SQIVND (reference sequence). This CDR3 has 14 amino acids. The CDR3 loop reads CASSQQGAAGELFF. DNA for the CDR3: TGTGCCAGTAGCCAACAGGGGGCCGCCGGGGAGCTGTTTTTT.

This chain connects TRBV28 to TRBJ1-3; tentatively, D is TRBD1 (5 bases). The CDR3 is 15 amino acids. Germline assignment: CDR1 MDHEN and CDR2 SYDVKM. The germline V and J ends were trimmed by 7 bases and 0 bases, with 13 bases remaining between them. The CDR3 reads CASTMGGSSGNTIYF. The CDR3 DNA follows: TGTGCCAGCACCATGGGGGGGAGCTCTGGAAACACCATATATTTT. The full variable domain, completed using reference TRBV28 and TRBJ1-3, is DVKVTQSSRYLVKRTGEKVFLECVQDMDHENMFWYRQDPGLGLRLIYFSYDVKMKEKGDIPEGYSVSREKKERFSLILESASTNQTSMYLCASTMGGSSGNTIYFGEGSWLTVV.

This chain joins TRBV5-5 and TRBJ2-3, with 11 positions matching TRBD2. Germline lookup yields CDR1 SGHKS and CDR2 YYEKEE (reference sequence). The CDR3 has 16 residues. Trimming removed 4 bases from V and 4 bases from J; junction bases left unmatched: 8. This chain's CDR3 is CASSPRLAGLPDTQYF. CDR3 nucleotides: TGTGCCAGCAGCCCCCGACTAGCGGGATTGCCAGATACGCAGTATTTT.

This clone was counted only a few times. The CDR3 DNA sequence: TGTGCCACCAGCAGAGAGGGGGGGACAGGGGGCGTCTACACCTTC. Protein product: CATSREGGTGGVYTF. This chain links TRBV15 with TRBJ1-2; 12 bases align to TRBD1. The CDR3 runs to 15 residues. Germline V gene sequence: CDR1 LNHNV, CDR2 YYDKDF (reference sequence). After removal of 0 bases from V and 10 bases from J, the junction contained 6 bases not matched to a gene.

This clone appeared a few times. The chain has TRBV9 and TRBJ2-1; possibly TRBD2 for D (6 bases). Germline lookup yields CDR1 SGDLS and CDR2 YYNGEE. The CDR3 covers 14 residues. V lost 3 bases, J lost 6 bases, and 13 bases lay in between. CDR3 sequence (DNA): TGTGCCAGCAGCGCGGGACTCCTTGGCAATGAGCAGTTCTTC. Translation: CASSAGLLGNEQFF.

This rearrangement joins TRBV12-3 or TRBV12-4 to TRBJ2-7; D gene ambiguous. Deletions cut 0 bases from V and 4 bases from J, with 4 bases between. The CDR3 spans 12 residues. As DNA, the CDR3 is TGTGCCAGCAGTTTAGCTAATTACGAGCAGTACTTC. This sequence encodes CASSLANYEQYF.

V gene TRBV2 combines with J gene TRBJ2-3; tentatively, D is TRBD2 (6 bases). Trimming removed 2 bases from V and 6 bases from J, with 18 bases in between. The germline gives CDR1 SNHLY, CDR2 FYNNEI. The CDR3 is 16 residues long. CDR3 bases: TGTGCCAGCAGTGAATACGGTGCGGGGCCAGGGGATACGCAGTATTTT. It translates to CASSEYGAGPGDTQYF.

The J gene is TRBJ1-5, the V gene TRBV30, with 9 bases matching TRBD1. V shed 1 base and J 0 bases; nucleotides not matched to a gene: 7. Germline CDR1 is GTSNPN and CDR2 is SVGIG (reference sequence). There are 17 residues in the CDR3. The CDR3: CAWSGGRTGDSNQPQHF. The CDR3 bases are TGTGCCTGGAGTGGGGGTCGGACAGGGGATAGCAATCAGCCCCAGCATTTT. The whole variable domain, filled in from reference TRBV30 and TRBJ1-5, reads SQTIHQWPATLVQPVGSPLSLECTVEGTSNPNLYWYRQAAGRGLQLLFYSVGIGQISSEVPQNLSASRPQDRQFILSSKKLLLSDSGFYLCAWSGGRTGDSNQPQHFGDGTRLSIL.

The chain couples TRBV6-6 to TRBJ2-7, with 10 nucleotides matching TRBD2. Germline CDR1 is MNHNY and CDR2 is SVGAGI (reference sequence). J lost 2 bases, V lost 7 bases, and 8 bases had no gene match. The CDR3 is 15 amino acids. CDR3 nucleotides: TGTGCCAGCAATCCCGGGACTAGCGTCACCTACGAGCAGTACTTC. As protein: CASNPGTSVTYEQYF.

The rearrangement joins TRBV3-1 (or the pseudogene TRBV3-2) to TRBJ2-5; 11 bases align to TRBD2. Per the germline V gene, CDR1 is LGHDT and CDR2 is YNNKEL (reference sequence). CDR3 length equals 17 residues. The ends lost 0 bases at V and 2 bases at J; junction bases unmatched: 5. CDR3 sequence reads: CASSQEVSGRVQETQYF. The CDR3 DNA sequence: TGTGCCAGCAGCCAAGAGGTTAGCGGGAGGGTACAAGAGACCCAGTACTTC.